This record concerns one TCR beta chain sequence. Trimming removed 0 bases from V and 8 bases from J, with 9 bases in between. The CDR3 extends over 13 amino acids. The V gene's germline CDR1 is SGHDT and CDR2 YYEEEE. Profiling relied on immunoSEQ multiplex PCR, and the TCRdb table lists in-frame clones only, not all of them. The table includes more than 300,000 clones, 90% detected once. This entry belongs to a study of blood T cell repertoires in COVID-19. Overall study context: PBMCs, B-cell-depleted T cells, or T cells were the source of the cDNA or gDNA that made up the material.

Participant age was about 18 to 89 years, and participants resided in approximately 24 US areas. Individuals in the exposed group had encountered a COVID-19 case within 2 weeks preceding study entry. The chain carries TRBV5-6 and TRBJ2-4; D perhaps matches TRBD1 (7 bases). Sequenced sample: PBMCs or T cells enriched from blood (not recorded which). This TCR derives from a woman aged 25 to 39 who had been exposed to COVID-19. CDR3 sequence (DNA): TGTGCCAGCAGCTTGGCCAGGGGGGACATTCAGTACTTC. This translates into CASSLARGDIQYF.